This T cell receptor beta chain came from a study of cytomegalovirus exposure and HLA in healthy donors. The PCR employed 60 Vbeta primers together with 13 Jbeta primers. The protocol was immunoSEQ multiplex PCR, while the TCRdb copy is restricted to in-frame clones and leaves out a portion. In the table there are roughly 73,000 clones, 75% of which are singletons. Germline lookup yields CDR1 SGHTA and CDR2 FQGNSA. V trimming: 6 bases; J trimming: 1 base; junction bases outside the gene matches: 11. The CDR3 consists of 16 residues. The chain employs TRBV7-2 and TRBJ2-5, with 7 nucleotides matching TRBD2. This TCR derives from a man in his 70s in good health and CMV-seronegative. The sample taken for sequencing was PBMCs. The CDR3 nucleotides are TGTGCCAGCAGTTTAATGCGGCGGGGGTTCCAAGAGACCCAGTACTTC. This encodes CASSLMRRGFQETQYF.